A selection of T cell receptor beta chains follows, all from one sample in a study of cytomegalovirus exposure and HLA in healthy donors. The protocol was immunoSEQ multiplex PCR, while the TCRdb copy is restricted to in-frame clones and leaves out a portion. The sample lists around 200,000 clones, roughly 84% seen once, with about 1.3% in the top ten. Input material: PBMCs. The receptors shown here come from a girl aged 2-10 years in good health and CMV-seropositive. Both conserved end residues are part of each CDR3. D genes are given only for firm matches. Not every row has a clone size; where given, it reads once, few, many or a size class.

j_call v_call clone_size d_call cdr3_nt cdr3_aa
TRBJ2-7 TRBV5-1 few NA TGCGCCAGCAGCTTGGATACTGGACGGGGGATATTAGGGACCTACGAGCAGTACTTC CASSLDTGRGILGTYEQYF
TRBJ2-3 TRBV21-1 NA NA TGTGCCAGCAGCAAAGTGACTAGCGGGCGCTCGCATACGCAGTATTTT CASSKVTSGRSHTQYF
TRBJ2-3 TRBV28 NA NA TGTGCCAGCAGTACCCTCGGGGGAAGCACAGATACGCAGTATTTT CASSTLGGSTDTQYF
TRBJ2-1 TRBV9 NA NA TGTGCCAGCAGCGGAAGTGGAGCTAATGAGCAGTTCTTC CASSGSGANEQFF
TRBJ1-2 TRBV18 NA TRBD1 TGTGCCAGCTCACTCCAATCAGGGGGCGAAGGCACCTTC CASSLQSGGEGTF
TRBJ2-1 TRBV9 NA TRBD2 TGTGCCAGCAGCAGTCGGACTAGCGGGATTCACAATGAGCAGTTCTTC CASSSRTSGIHNEQFF
TRBJ2-6 TRBV19 NA TRBD1 TGTGCCAGTAGTGTACAAGGACAGGGAATCTCTTCTGGGGCCAACGTCCTGACTTTC CASSVQGQGISSGANVLTF
TRBJ2-2 TRBV14 NA TRBD1 TGTGCCAGCAGCCCGGGGACAGTTACGAACACCGGGGAGCTGTTTTTT CASSPGTVTNTGELFF
TRBJ2-6 TRBV19 NA NA TGTGCCAGTAGTATTCGTGAGAACGGGGCCAACGTCCTGACTTTC CASSIRENGANVLTF
TRBJ2-2 TRBV5-4 NA NA TGTGCCAGCAGTACCTCCCGGGGTGGTATCAACACCGGGGAGCTGTTTTTT CASSTSRGGINTGELFF